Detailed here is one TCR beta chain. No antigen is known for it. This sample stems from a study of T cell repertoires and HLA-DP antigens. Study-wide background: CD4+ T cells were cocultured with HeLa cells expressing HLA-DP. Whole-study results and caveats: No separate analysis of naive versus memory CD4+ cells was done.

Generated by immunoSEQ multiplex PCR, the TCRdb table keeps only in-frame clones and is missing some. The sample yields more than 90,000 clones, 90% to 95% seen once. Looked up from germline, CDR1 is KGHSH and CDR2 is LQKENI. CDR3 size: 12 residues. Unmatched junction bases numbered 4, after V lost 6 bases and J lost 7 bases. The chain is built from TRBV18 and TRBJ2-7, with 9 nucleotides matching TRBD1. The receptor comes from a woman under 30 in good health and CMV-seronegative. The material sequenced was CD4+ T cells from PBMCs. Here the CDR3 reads CASSGTGSEQYV. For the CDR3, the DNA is TGTGCCAGCTCCGGGACAGGGAGTGAGCAGTACGTC.